This T cell receptor beta chain was identified during a study of blood T cell repertoires in COVID-19. About the research overall: The United States, Italy and Spain supplied acute and convalescent COVID-19 samples. PBMCs, B-cell-depleted T cells, or T cells were the source of the cDNA or gDNA that made up the material.

V lost 2 bases and J 4 bases, leaving 8 bases between the germline ends. The CDR3 runs 13 residues. Authors' processing steps: From reference gene primer amplification, estimates of nucleated cell counts were derived. Clones were read by immunoSEQ multiplex PCR, and TCRdb kept only the in-frame ones, dropping some. The V and J calls and clone size are taken from that table; D and trimming were inferred from the DNA. This table has over 85,000 clones, about 80% appearing once. Material: peripheral blood. This TCR was recovered from a man in his sixties or seventies with acute or convalescent COVID-19. The chain uses TRBV12-3 or TRBV12-4 and TRBJ1-1, with a weak D call TRBD1 (5 bases). This CDR3 reads CASSLTQGTEAFF. DNA for the CDR3: TGTGCCAGCAGTTTAACGCAGGGCACTGAAGCTTTCTTT.